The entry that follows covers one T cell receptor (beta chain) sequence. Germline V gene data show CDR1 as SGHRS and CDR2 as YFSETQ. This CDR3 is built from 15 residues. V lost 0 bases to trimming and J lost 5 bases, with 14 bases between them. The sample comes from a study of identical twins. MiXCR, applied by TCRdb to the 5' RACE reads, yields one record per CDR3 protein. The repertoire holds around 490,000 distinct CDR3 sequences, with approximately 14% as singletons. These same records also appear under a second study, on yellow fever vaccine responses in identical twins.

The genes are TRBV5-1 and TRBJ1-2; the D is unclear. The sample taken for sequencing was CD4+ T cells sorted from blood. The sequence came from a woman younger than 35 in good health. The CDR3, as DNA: TGCGCCAGCAGCTTGGTGGCAGAGCCAAATTATGGCTACACCTTC. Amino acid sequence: CASSLVAEPNYGYTF.